Shown below are 24 T cell receptor beta chains from a single sample sequenced in a study of T cells in Graves' hyperthyroidism and ophthalmopathy. Amplification yielded TCR beta CDR3 regions, with RNA transcripts as the source. RT-PCR in the first round (using the HTBI primer set) targeted the TCR CDR3. TCRdb reprocessed the multiplex PCR reads with MiXCR, giving one entry per CDR3 protein. This table holds roughly 640,000 distinct CDR3 sequences, approximately 15% found once. The material sequenced was blood. Receptors were obtained from a woman aged 40 to 55 with Graves' ophthalmopathy.

This clonotype was seen ten or more times. The chain links TRBV7-8 to TRBJ2-3; tentatively, D is TRBD1 (6 bases). This CDR3 comprises 13 residues. The germline CDR1 and CDR2 sequences are SGHVS and FQNEAQ. V lost 1 base and J lost 10, with 12 bases in between. As DNA, the CDR3 is TGTGCCAGCAGCTTAGTTTCGGACAGCGCGCAGTATTTT. It encodes CASSLVSDSAQYF. Complete variable domain (other parts from reference TRBV7-8 and TRBJ2-3): GAGVSQSPRYKVAKRGQDVALRCDPISGHVSLFWYQQALGQGPEFLTYFQNEAQLDKSGLPSDRFFAERPEGSVSTLKIQRTQQEDSAVYLCASSLVSDSAQYFGPGTRLTVL.

V and J are TRBV18 and TRBJ1-2; the match to TRBD1 covers 7 bases. After removal of 1 base from V and 0 bases from J, the junction contained 8 bases not matched to a gene. This CDR3 has 17 amino acids. Germline V gene lookup returns CDR1 KGHSH and CDR2 LQKENI. CDR3 nucleotide sequence: TGTGCCAGCTCACCACTGTTGTCGGGACAGACTAACTATGGCTACACCTTC. Encoded protein: CASSPLLSGQTNYGYTF.

This clonotype has ten or more counts. V gene TRBV6-1 combines with J gene TRBJ1-1; D is possibly TRBD1 (5 bases). V gave up 4 bases and J gave up 5 bases, with 8 bases separating them. The germline V gene encodes CDR1 MNHNS and CDR2 SASEGT. This CDR3 contains 12 residues. Written as DNA, the CDR3 is TGTGCCAGCAGTGGTTCAGGGACTGAAGCTTTCTTT. Translation gives CASSGSGTEAFF.

This sequence joins TRBV19 and TRBJ2-2; D uncertain. Looked up from germline, CDR1 is LNHDA and CDR2 is SQIVND (reference sequence). The CDR3 has 15 amino acids. V was clipped by 3 bases and J by 6 bases, with 14 bases between them. The CDR3 loop is CASSIRSGPPGELFF. CDR3 nucleotide sequence: TGTGCCAGTAGTATTCGGAGTGGTCCCCCCGGGGAGCTGTTTTTT.

This clonotype was counted between two and nine times. This chain uses TRBV3-1 with TRBJ2-7; D gene unclear. CDR1 is LGHDT, CDR2 YNNKEL, per germline (reference sequence). Trimming stripped 1 base from V and 4 bases from J, with 11 bases between. This CDR3 is built from 14 residues. The CDR3 nucleotides read TGTGCCAGCAGCCAAGCAAGGTGGCCATACGAGCAGTACTTC. It is translated as CASSQARWPYEQYF.

The chain is built from TRBV29-1 and TRBJ2-5; D possibly matches TRBD1 or TRBD2 (5 bases each). This CDR3 is built from 12 residues. The V gene's germline CDR1 is SQVTM and CDR2 ANQGSEA. The V end lost 5 bases, the J end lost 4 bases, and 11 bases lay between the germline ends. As DNA, the CDR3 is TGCAGCGTTCGTGGGGACCGAGAGACCCAGTACTTC. As protein: CSVRGDRETQYF.

This clonotype was seen more than once but under ten times. The chain recombines TRBV7-8 with TRBJ2-4; D gene unclear. Trimming pared 3 bases from V and 6 bases from J, leaving 6 bases between. This CDR3 is 12 amino acids long. Germline V gene data show CDR1 as SGHVS and CDR2 as FQNEAQ. CDR3 DNA: TGTGCCAGCAGCTTTATTGGAAACATTCAGTACTTC. Amino acid sequence: CASSFIGNIQYF.

The table lists this clonotype with many counts. The chain couples TRBV6-1 to TRBJ1-1, with TRBD1 matching 7 bases. The germline CDR1 and CDR2 sequences are MNHNS and SASEGT. V was pared by 3 bases and J by 0 bases, with 7 bases of the junction left unmatched. CDR3 length: 16 amino acids. In DNA, the CDR3 is TGTGCCAGCAGTGACCCGAGACAGGGAATGAACACTGAAGCTTTCTTT. Its protein is CASSDPRQGMNTEAFF.

Many counts were recorded for this clonotype. J is TRBJ2-7 and V is TRBV5-1, with D possibly matching TRBD2 (6 bases). Germline CDR1 SGHRS, CDR2 YFSETQ. There are 17 residues in the CDR3. V dropped 2 bases and J dropped 2 bases, with 20 bases sitting between them. CDR3 sequence (DNA): TGCGCCAGCAGCTTAAGTATAACGGCGGGAAACACCTACGAGCAGTACTTC. This encodes CASSLSITAGNTYEQYF.

This clonotype was observed at least ten times. The chain combines TRBV11-2 with TRBJ1-1; D is undetermined. The ends were cut back, 3 bases at V and 2 bases at J, with 4 bases in the middle. This CDR3 contains 12 residues. CDR1 and CDR2 from the germline V gene are SGHAT and FQNNGV. The CDR3 sequence: CASSFDNTEAFF. The CDR3 DNA follows: TGTGCCAGCAGCTTTGACAACACTGAAGCTTTCTTT.

This clonotype was detected many times. The V gene is TRBV5-1, the J gene TRBJ2-5; TRBD1 matches at 10 bases. CDR3 length: 17 amino acids. V shed 4 bases and J 6 bases; nucleotides not matched to a gene: 15. The germline CDR1 and CDR2 sequences are SGHRS and YFSETQ. This CDR3 reads CASSPNTGTGVTKTQYF. Here the CDR3 DNA reads TGCGCCAGCAGCCCGAATACCGGGACAGGGGTTACGAAGACCCAGTACTTC. The full variable domain, with the rest looked up from reference TRBV5-1 and TRBJ2-5, is KAGVTQTPRYLIKTRGQQVTLSCSPISGHRSVSWYQQTPGQGLQFLFEYFSETQRNKGNFPGRFSGRQFSNSRSEMNVSTLELGDSALYLCASSPNTGTGVTKTQYFGPGTRLLVL.

This clonotype was seen more than once but under ten times. This sequence joins TRBV7-9 and TRBJ2-1; weak D call: TRBD2 (6 bases). In germline, CDR1 is SEHNR, CDR2 FQNEAQ (reference sequence). Trimming took off 5 bases at V and 4 bases at J, with 15 bases between the two ends. The CDR3 runs to 15 residues. DNA of the CDR3: TGTGCCAGCAGCCCAGGAGGGAGAAGGTACAATGAGCAGTTCTTC. Residues: CASSPGGRRYNEQFF.

V is TRBV2 and J is TRBJ2-2; no clear D gene. CDR1 is SNHLY, CDR2 FYNNEI, per germline. The CDR3 is 11 amino acids. V was clipped by 7 bases and J by 12 bases, with 12 bases between them. In nucleotides, the CDR3 is TGTGCCAGCAATGGAATCCGTAAGCTGTTTTTT. This codes for CASNGIRKLFF.

For the CDR3, the DNA is TGCAGTGCTAGAGATCGGTGGCGGGGGAACACCGGGGAGCTGTTTTTT. Its protein is CSARDRWRGNTGELFF. The V and J genes are TRBV20-1 and TRBJ2-2, with a possible D match to TRBD2 (6 bases). The CDR3 consists of 16 residues. Trimming removed 0 bases at V and 1 base at J, with 12 bases between. Germline V gene lookup returns CDR1 DFQATT and CDR2 SNEGSKA (reference sequence).

The V call is TRBV11-2, the J call TRBJ2-3; D could derive from TRBD1 or TRBD2 (6 bases each). Trimming removed 7 bases from V and 2 bases from J, with 16 bases in between. From germline, CDR1 is SGHAT and CDR2 FQNNGV. The length of the CDR3 is 15 residues. CDR3 sequence reads: CASTLSGGPTDTQYF. The CDR3 DNA reads as TGTGCCAGCACCCTAAGTGGGGGGCCCACAGATACGCAGTATTTT.

This clonotype was counted ten times or more. J is TRBJ1-4 and V is TRBV3-1; D is uncertain. The germline V and J ends were trimmed by 4 bases and 4 bases, with 7 bases remaining between them. The CDR3 runs to 13 residues. CDR1 and CDR2 from the germline V gene are LGHDT and YNNKEL (reference sequence). CDR3 DNA: TGTGCCAGCAGCCGGCAGGATAATGAAAAACTGTTTTTT. Residues: CASSRQDNEKLFF.

The chain has TRBV27 and TRBJ2-1, with a tentative D call TRBD1 (6 bases). Germline CDR1 MNHEY, CDR2 SMNVEV (reference sequence). The CDR3 sequence is 17 residues long. The germline V and J ends were trimmed by 6 bases and 0 bases, with 18 bases remaining between them. CDR3 DNA sequence: TGTGCCAGCAGGAGAGGGACAACCCCCAGCTCCTACAATGAGCAGTTCTTC. The encoded protein is CASRRGTTPSSYNEQFF.

In this sample, this clonotype turned up many times. V gene TRBV2 combines with J gene TRBJ2-7; TRBD1 might be the D (6 bases). Germline assignment: CDR1 SNHLY and CDR2 FYNNEI. The CDR3 is 20 amino acids. The germline V and J ends were trimmed by 2 bases and 0 bases, with 26 bases remaining between them. DNA for the CDR3: TGTGCCAGCAGTGAATTAATCCGGGACACCGACCTTACACACTCCTACGAGCAGTACTTC. Protein product: CASSELIRDTDLTHSYEQYF.

This clonotype was seen a few times. V usage is TRBV28 and J usage is TRBJ1-5; perhaps TRBD1 as D (6 bases). The length of the CDR3 is 13 residues. Trimming pared 10 bases from V and 6 bases from J, leaving 16 bases between. Germline V gives CDR1 MDHEN, CDR2 SYDVKM. The CDR3 here is CATLGGWGQPQHF. CDR3 nucleotides: TGTGCCACCCTAGGGGGGTGGGGTCAGCCCCAGCATTTT. Combining the CDR3 with reference TRBV28 and TRBJ1-5 gives the whole variable domain DVKVTQSSRYLVKRTGEKVFLECVQDMDHENMFWYRQDPGLGLRLIYFSYDVKMKEKGDIPEGYSVSREKKERFSLILESASTNQTSMYLCATLGGWGQPQHFGDGTRLSIL.

The chain employs TRBV7-9 and TRBJ1-4; a weak D match, TRBD1 (6 bases). V was pared by 2 bases and J by 8 bases, with 12 bases between. The length of the CDR3 is 14 residues. CDR1 SEHNR and CDR2 FQNEAQ come from the germline V gene (reference sequence). The CDR3 loop reads CASSLRGAEEKLFF. The DNA for the CDR3 is TGTGCCAGCAGCTTAAGGGGGGCGGAGGAAAAACTGTTTTTT.

This chain links TRBV20-1 with TRBJ1-1; 8 nucleotides line up with TRBD1. Germline CDR1 is DFQATT and CDR2 is SNEGSKA (reference sequence). CDR3 length: 14 amino acids. J was trimmed by 0 bases and V by 3 bases; bases with no gene match: 3. This chain's CDR3 is CSASHRGLNTEAFF. DNA of the CDR3: TGCAGTGCTAGCCACAGGGGGTTGAACACTGAAGCTTTCTTT.

This clonotype was seen ten or more times. The V gene is TRBV28, the J gene TRBJ2-1; TRBD2 matches 8 bases. This CDR3 has 15 residues. The germline V gene encodes CDR1 MDHEN and CDR2 SYDVKM. The V and J ends lost 2 bases and 8 bases, in that order; junction bases with no gene match: 8. CDR3 residues: CASSLPAGGVDEQFF. The CDR3 DNA sequence: TGTGCCAGCAGTTTACCTGCGGGAGGTGTTGATGAGCAGTTCTTC.

At least ten counts were recorded for this clonotype. The rearrangement uses TRBV5-1 and TRBJ2-7; D is ambiguous. Germline CDR1 SGHRS, CDR2 YFSETQ. The CDR3 is 13 residues long. V lost 4 bases to trimming and J lost 1 base, with 9 bases between them. As DNA, the CDR3 is TGCGCCAGCAGCAGAGACCGTTCCTACGAGCAGTACTTC. It encodes CASSRDRSYEQYF.

A word on this clonotype: This may arise from a read error, as a much more abundant clone is one base away. V is TRBV20-1 and J is TRBJ1-1; TRBD1 might be the D (6 bases). The CDR3 covers 15 residues. V was trimmed by 5 bases and J by 0 bases, leaving 16 bases between them. Per germline, CDR1 DFQATT and CDR2 SNEGSKA (reference sequence). The CDR3 reads CSAGGGRVMNTEAFF. CDR3 bases: TGCAGTGCTGGAGGGGGTAGGGTAATGAACACTGAAGCTTTCTTT.